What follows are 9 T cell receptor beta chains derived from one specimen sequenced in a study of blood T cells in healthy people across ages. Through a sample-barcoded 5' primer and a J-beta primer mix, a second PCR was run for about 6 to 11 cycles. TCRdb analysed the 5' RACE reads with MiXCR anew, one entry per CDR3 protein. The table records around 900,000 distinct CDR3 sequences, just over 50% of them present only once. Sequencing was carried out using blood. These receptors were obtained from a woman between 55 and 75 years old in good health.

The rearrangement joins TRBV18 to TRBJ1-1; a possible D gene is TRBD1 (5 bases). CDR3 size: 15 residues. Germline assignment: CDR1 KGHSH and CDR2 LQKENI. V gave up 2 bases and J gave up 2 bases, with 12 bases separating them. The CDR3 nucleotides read TGTGCCAGCTCACCAACTGACAGCCTTAACACTGAAGCTTTCTTT. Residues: CASSPTDSLNTEAFF.

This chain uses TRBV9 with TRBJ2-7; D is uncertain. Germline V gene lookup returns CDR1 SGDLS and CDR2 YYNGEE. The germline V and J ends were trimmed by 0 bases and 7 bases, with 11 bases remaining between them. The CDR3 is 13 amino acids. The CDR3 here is CASSVERRNEQYF. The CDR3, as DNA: TGTGCCAGCAGCGTAGAGAGAAGGAATGAGCAGTACTTC.

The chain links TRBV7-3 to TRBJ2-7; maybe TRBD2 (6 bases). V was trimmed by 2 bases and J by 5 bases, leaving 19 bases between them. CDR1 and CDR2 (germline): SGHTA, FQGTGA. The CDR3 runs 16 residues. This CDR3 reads CASSLVGTPMLHEQYF. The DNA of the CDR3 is TGTGCCAGCAGCTTAGTTGGGACTCCTATGCTTCACGAGCAGTACTTC.

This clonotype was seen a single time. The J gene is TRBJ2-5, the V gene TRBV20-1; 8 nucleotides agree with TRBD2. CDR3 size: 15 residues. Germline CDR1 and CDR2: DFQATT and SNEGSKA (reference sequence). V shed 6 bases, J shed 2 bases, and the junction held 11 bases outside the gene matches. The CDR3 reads CSALLVRGGQETQYF. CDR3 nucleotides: TGCAGTGCCCTCCTCGTCCGCGGGGGGCAAGAGACCCAGTACTTC.

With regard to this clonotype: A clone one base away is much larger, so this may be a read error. The CDR3 loop reads CASSSIMGGRNHEQFF. The CDR3 nucleotides read TGCGCCAGCAGCTCGATCATGGGCGGGAGGAATCACGAGCAGTTCTTC. The chain is built from TRBV5-1 and TRBJ2-1; 8 bases line up with TRBD2. V lost 3 bases and J lost 10; bases outside the gene matches: 15. The CDR3 runs 16 residues. The V gene's germline CDR1 is SGHRS and CDR2 YFSETQ.

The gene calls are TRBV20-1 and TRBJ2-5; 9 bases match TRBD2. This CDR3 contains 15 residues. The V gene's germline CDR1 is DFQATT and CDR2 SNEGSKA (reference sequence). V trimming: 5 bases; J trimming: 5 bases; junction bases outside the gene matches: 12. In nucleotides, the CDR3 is TGCAGTGCTGCCCTACCCGGGACTAGCATGGAGACCCAGTACTTC. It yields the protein CSAALPGTSMETQYF.

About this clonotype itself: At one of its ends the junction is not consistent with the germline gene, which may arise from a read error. The chain's CDR3 is CSASPGGNIEAFF. CDR3 sequence (DNA): TGCAGTGCTAGCCCAGGGGGTAACATTGAAGCTTTCTTT. The chain joins TRBV20-1 to TRBJ1-1; 7 bases align to TRBD1. The CDR3 has 13 residues. The germline V gene encodes CDR1 DFQATT and CDR2 SNEGSKA (reference sequence).

In DNA form, the CDR3 reads TGCGCCAGCAGCTCCCCGGTCCGTCGGGATACGCAGTATTTT. This gives the protein CASSSPVRRDTQYF. The chain couples TRBV4-1 to TRBJ2-3; the D is unclear. The V end lost 5 bases, the J end lost 6 bases, and 15 bases lay between the germline ends. The length of the CDR3 is 14 residues. CDR1 and CDR2 from the germline V gene are MGHRA and YSYEKL.

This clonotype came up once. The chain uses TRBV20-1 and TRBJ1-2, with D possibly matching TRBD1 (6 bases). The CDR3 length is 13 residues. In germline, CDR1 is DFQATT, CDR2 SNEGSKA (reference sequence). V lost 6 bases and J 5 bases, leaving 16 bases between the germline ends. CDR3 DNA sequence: TGCAGTGCAGTGGACAGTTATAAATATGGCTACACCTTC. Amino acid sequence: CSAVDSYKYGYTF.